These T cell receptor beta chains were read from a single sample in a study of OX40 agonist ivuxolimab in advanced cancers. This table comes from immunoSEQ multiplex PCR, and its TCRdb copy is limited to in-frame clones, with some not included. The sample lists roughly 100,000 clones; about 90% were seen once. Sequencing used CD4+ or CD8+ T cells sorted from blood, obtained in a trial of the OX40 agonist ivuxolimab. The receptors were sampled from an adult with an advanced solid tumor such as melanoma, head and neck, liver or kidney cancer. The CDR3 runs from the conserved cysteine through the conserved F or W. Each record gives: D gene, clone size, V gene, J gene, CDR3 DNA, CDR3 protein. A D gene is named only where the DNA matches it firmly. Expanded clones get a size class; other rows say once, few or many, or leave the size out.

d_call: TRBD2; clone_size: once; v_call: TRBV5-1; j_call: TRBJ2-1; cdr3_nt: TGCGCCAGCAGCGCGGGACTAGACGTAGATGAGCAGTTCTTC; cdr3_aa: CASSAGLDVDEQFF
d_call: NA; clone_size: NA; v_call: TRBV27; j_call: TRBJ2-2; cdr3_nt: TGTGCCAGCACCCGGGGACCCGCTCCCGGGGAGCTGTTTTTT; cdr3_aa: CASTRGPAPGELFF
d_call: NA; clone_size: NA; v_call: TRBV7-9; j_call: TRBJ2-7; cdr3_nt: TGTGCCAGCAGCTATGGGACCTGGGAGCAGTACTTC; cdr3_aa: CASSYGTWEQYF
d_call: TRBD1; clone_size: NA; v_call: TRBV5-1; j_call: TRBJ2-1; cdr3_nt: TGCGCCAGCAGCTGGAAGGGACAGGAAGCTGAGCAGTTCTTC; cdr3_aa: CASSWKGQEAEQFF
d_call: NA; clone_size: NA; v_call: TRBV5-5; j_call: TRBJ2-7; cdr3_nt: TGTGCCAGCAGCCGACTGGACGGCTTTTACGAGCAGTACTTC; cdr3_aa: CASSRLDGFYEQYF
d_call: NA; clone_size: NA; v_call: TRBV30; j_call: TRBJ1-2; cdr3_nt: TGTGCCTGGAGTACTGGGGGGAACTATGGCTACACCTTC; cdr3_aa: CAWSTGGNYGYTF
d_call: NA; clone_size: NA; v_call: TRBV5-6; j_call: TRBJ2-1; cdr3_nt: TGTGCCAGCAGCTCCTCCCTCCGGCAGGGGCCCTTCAATGAGCAGTTCTTC; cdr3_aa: CASSSSLRQGPFNEQFF
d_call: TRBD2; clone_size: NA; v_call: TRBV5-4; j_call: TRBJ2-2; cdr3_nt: TGTGCCAGCAGCGCCCGACTAGCGCTAGGCACCGGGGAGCTGTTTTTT; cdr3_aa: CASSARLALGTGELFF
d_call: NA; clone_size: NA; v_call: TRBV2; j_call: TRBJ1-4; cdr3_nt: TGTGCCAGCAGCCCTCAGTCTACAACTAATGAAAAACTGTTTTTT; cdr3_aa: CASSPQSTTNEKLFF
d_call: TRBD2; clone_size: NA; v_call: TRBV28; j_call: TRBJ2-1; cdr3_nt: TGTGCCAGCTCGACTAGCGGGAGGGCCACTGAGCAGTTCTTC; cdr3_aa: CASSTSGRATEQFF
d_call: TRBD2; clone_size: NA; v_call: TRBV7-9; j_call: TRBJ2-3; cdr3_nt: TGTGCCAGCAGCTCCCTAGCGGGAGCGGGAGATACGCAGTATTTT; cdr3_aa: CASSSLAGAGDTQYF
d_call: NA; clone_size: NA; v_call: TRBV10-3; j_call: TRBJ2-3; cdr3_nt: TGTGCCATCAGTGAGGGTAAGGGACTCCTCATGAGCACAGATACGCAGTATTTT; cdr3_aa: CAISEGKGLLMSTDTQYF
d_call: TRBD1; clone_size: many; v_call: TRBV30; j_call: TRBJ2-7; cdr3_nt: TGTGCCTGGAGACAACAGGGGGCTAGCAACGAGCAGTACTTC; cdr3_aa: CAWRQQGASNEQYF
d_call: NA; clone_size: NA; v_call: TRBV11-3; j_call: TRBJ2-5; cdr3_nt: TGTGCCAGCAGCTTTGGGGGCTGGGGAGGGTCCGACGAGACCCAGTACTTC; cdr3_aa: CASSFGGWGGSDETQYF
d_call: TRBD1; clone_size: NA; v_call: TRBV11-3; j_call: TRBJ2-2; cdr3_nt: TGTGCCAGCAGCCATACCCGACAGGGGAGCACCGGGGAGCTGTTTTTT; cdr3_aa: CASSHTRQGSTGELFF
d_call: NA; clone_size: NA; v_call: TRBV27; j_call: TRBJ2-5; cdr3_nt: TGTGCCAGCAGTTTTAAAACCCCCCAGGAGACCCAGTACTTC; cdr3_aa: CASSFKTPQETQYF
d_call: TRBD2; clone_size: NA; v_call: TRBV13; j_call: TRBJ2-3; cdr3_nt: TGTGCCAGCAGCTTAGAACTAGCGGCCTCGGGTGGCACGCAGTATTTT; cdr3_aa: CASSLELAASGGTQYF
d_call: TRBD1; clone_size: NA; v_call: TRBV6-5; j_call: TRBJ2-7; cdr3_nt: TGTGCCAGCAAACAGACAGGGAAGTCTGGCTACGAGCAGTACTTC; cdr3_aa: CASKQTGKSGYEQYF
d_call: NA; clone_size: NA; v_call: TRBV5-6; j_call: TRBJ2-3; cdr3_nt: TGTGCCAGCAGCCCGGATGGAGGCGGATACACAGATACGCAGTATTTT; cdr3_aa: CASSPDGGGYTDTQYF
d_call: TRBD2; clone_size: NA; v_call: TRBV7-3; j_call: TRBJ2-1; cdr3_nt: TGTGCCAGCAGCCCCCTAGCGGGAGCGAGATACAATGAGCAGTTCTTC; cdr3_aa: CASSPLAGARYNEQFF
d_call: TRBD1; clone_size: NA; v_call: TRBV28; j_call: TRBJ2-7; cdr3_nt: TGTGCCAGCAGTTTAGGGACAGGGTTTTCCGAGCAGTACTTC; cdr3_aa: CASSLGTGFSEQYF
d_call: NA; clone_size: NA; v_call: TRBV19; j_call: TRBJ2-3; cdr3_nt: TGTGCCAGTAGTATAGGGACAGATACGCAGTATTTT; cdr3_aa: CASSIGTDTQYF
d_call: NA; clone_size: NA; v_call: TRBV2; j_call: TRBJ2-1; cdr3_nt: TGTGCCAGCAGAGAGAGCGGTAATCCCTACAATGAGCAGTTCTTC; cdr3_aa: CASRESGNPYNEQFF
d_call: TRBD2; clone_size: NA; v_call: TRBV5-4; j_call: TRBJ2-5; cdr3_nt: TGTGCCAGCAGCTTAGCGGGAGGGCCTGAGACCCAGTACTTC; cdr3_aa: CASSLAGGPETQYF
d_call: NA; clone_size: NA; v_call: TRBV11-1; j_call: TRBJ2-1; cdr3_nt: TGTGCCAGCAGCTCCGGGACACCGGGGAACAATGAGCAGTTCTTC; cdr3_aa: CASSSGTPGNNEQFF
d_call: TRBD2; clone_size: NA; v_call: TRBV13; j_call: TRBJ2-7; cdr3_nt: TGTGCCAGCAGCTTAGTCCCCCTTTCCGGGACTAGCGGGAGGCGGTACGAGCAGTACTTC; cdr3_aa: CASSLVPLSGTSGRRYEQYF
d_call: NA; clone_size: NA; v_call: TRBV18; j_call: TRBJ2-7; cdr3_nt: TGTGCCAGCTCACCTGGGACGGAAGCGGAGGAGCAGTACTTC; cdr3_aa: CASSPGTEAEEQYF
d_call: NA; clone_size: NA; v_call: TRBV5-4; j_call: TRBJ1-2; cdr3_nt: TGTGCCAGCAGCTCGCTGGGGGGGGGCGAGGGCTATGGCTACACCTTC; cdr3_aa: CASSSLGGGEGYGYTF